Listed below are T cell receptor beta chains from one sample, sequenced in a study of shared clonotypes between healthy human individuals. The table came from immunoSEQ multiplex PCR; TCRdb's copy has only in-frame clones and leaves some out. The table records about 92,000 clones, 68% of them present only once. The sequenced sample was memory CD8+ T cells sorted from blood. These receptors were collected from a young man in good health. Both conserved end residues are part of each CDR3. D genes are given only for firm matches. The listing skips clone size in some rows; elsewhere it reads once, few, many or a size class.

cdr3_length: 16
d_call: NA
clone_size: NA
j_call: TRBJ1-5
v_call: TRBV19
cdr3_nt: TGTGCCAGTAGTATCTCAAAGGGTGGAGGTCGTCAGCCCCAGCATTTT
cdr3_aa: CASSISKGGGRQPQHF

cdr3_length: 13
d_call: NA
clone_size: NA
j_call: TRBJ2-5
v_call: TRBV29-1
cdr3_nt: TGCAGCGCCGACTCTGAGGGCGGGGAGACCCAGTACTTC
cdr3_aa: CSADSEGGETQYF

cdr3_length: 18
d_call: TRBD2
clone_size: NA
j_call: TRBJ2-3
v_call: TRBV28
cdr3_nt: TGTGCCAGCAGTTTTCCCTTTAGCGGGAGGGCCCGCACAGATACGCAGTATTTT
cdr3_aa: CASSFPFSGRARTDTQYF

cdr3_length: 16
d_call: NA
clone_size: NA
j_call: TRBJ2-3
v_call: TRBV25-1
cdr3_nt: TGTGTCAGCAGTGAATTGATCAGCTTAGGCACAGATACGCAGTATTTT
cdr3_aa: CVSSELISLGTDTQYF

cdr3_length: 15
d_call: TRBD1
clone_size: NA
j_call: TRBJ2-1
v_call: TRBV11-2
cdr3_nt: TGTGCCAGCAGCTTCGACAGGGGGGAGTACAATGAGCAGTTCTTC
cdr3_aa: CASSFDRGEYNEQFF

cdr3_length: 15
d_call: TRBD1
clone_size: NA
j_call: TRBJ2-2
v_call: TRBV9
cdr3_nt: TGTGCCAGCAGCCGCGACAGGGCTGGGACCGGGGAGCTGTTTTTT
cdr3_aa: CASSRDRAGTGELFF

cdr3_length: 12
d_call: NA
clone_size: once
j_call: TRBJ2-2
v_call: TRBV7-9
cdr3_nt: TGTGCCAGCAGCTTAGGCGCCGGGGAGCTGTTTTTT
cdr3_aa: CASSLGAGELFF

cdr3_length: 17
d_call: NA
clone_size: NA
j_call: TRBJ2-1
v_call: TRBV7-9
cdr3_nt: TGTGCCAGCAGTCCGAGTATTCAGGGGGGACCATACAATGAGCAGTTCTTC
cdr3_aa: CASSPSIQGGPYNEQFF

cdr3_length: 11
d_call: NA
clone_size: NA
j_call: TRBJ2-7
v_call: TRBV6-1
cdr3_nt: TGTGCCAGCGTTAGCACCTACGAGCAGTACTTC
cdr3_aa: CASVSTYEQYF

cdr3_length: 15
d_call: NA
clone_size: few
j_call: TRBJ2-7
v_call: TRBV6-6
cdr3_nt: TGTGCCAGCAGTTACCCTCCCGGGACTCTCTACGAGCAGTACTTC
cdr3_aa: CASSYPPGTLYEQYF

cdr3_length: 17
d_call: TRBD1
clone_size: NA
j_call: TRBJ2-2
v_call: TRBV25-1
cdr3_nt: TGTGCCAGCAGTCCCCTGGGGGTGGACAGGGGCACCGGGGAGCTGTTTTTT
cdr3_aa: CASSPLGVDRGTGELFF

cdr3_length: 15
d_call: TRBD2
clone_size: NA
j_call: TRBJ2-1
v_call: TRBV9
cdr3_nt: TGTGCCAGCAGCGTACCCGGACTAGCCGGCAATGAGCAGTTCTTC
cdr3_aa: CASSVPGLAGNEQFF

cdr3_length: 16
d_call: TRBD2
clone_size: NA
j_call: TRBJ2-7
v_call: TRBV7-8
cdr3_nt: TGTGCCAGCAGCTTAGAACTAGCGGGAGGGCGGAACGAGCAGTACTTC
cdr3_aa: CASSLELAGGRNEQYF

cdr3_length: 17
d_call: TRBD2
clone_size: NA
j_call: TRBJ2-1
v_call: TRBV7-3
cdr3_nt: TGTGCCAGCAGCTCTGGAGGCGGGAGAAGCGGCTACAATGAGCAGTTCTTC
cdr3_aa: CASSSGGGRSGYNEQFF

cdr3_length: 14
d_call: NA
clone_size: NA
j_call: TRBJ2-5
v_call: TRBV11-2
cdr3_nt: TGTGCCAGCAGCTTAGGCATCCCTCAAGAGACCCAGTACTTC
cdr3_aa: CASSLGIPQETQYF

cdr3_length: 15
d_call: NA
clone_size: many
j_call: TRBJ2-2
v_call: TRBV5-1
cdr3_nt: TGCGCCAGCAGCTTGAGACAGATTAGCACCGGGGAGCTGTTTTTT
cdr3_aa: CASSLRQISTGELFF

cdr3_length: 15
d_call: TRBD1
clone_size: NA
j_call: TRBJ2-1
v_call: TRBV5-1
cdr3_nt: TGCGCCAGCAGCAGTACAGGGGGCTCCTACAATGAGCAGTTCTTC
cdr3_aa: CASSSTGGSYNEQFF

cdr3_length: 13
d_call: NA
clone_size: NA
j_call: TRBJ2-1
v_call: TRBV11-3
cdr3_nt: TGTGCCAGCAGCTTAGGCAAATACAATGAGCAGTTCTTC
cdr3_aa: CASSLGKYNEQFF

cdr3_length: 15
d_call: NA
clone_size: few
j_call: TRBJ2-7
v_call: TRBV6-1
cdr3_nt: TGTGCCAGCAGTGAGGATAGCGGACACTCCTACGAGCAGTACTTC
cdr3_aa: CASSEDSGHSYEQYF

cdr3_length: 14
d_call: NA
clone_size: NA
j_call: TRBJ2-5
v_call: TRBV2
cdr3_nt: TGTGCCAGCAGTGACCCGACAGACCAAGAGACCCAGTACTTC
cdr3_aa: CASSDPTDQETQYF

cdr3_length: 14
d_call: NA
clone_size: few
j_call: TRBJ1-5
v_call: TRBV7-9
cdr3_nt: TGTGCCAGCAGCTTATGGGACAGCAATCAGCCCCAGCATTTT
cdr3_aa: CASSLWDSNQPQHF

cdr3_length: 11
d_call: NA
clone_size: NA
j_call: TRBJ2-1
v_call: TRBV5-6
cdr3_nt: TGTGCCAGCAGCTTAGCGGGTGAGCAGTTCTTC
cdr3_aa: CASSLAGEQFF

cdr3_length: 14
d_call: NA
clone_size: NA
j_call: TRBJ2-7
v_call: TRBV27
cdr3_nt: TGTGCCAGCACCTCCAGTGTGGGTTCGGGCGAGCAGTACTTC
cdr3_aa: CASTSSVGSGEQYF

cdr3_length: 16
d_call: NA
clone_size: NA
j_call: TRBJ2-2
v_call: TRBV28
cdr3_nt: TGTGCCAGCAGACCCCCGGGGGAGCAGAACACCGGGGAGCTGTTTTTT
cdr3_aa: CASRPPGEQNTGELFF

cdr3_length: 15
d_call: NA
clone_size: NA
j_call: TRBJ2-1
v_call: TRBV7-2
cdr3_nt: TGTGCCAGCAGCTCTGGGTCCTTCTCCTACAATGAGCAGTTCTTC
cdr3_aa: CASSSGSFSYNEQFF

cdr3_length: 13
d_call: NA
clone_size: NA
j_call: TRBJ2-7
v_call: TRBV19
cdr3_nt: TGTGCCAGTAGTCAGGTGACCTCCTACGAGCAGTACTTC
cdr3_aa: CASSQVTSYEQYF

cdr3_length: 14
d_call: NA
clone_size: NA
j_call: TRBJ2-7
v_call: TRBV5-4
cdr3_nt: TGTGCCAGCAGCTTAACCCCGTCGAGCTACGAGCAGTACTTC
cdr3_aa: CASSLTPSSYEQYF

cdr3_length: 13
d_call: NA
clone_size: NA
j_call: TRBJ1-2
v_call: TRBV13
cdr3_nt: TGTGCCAGCAGCTTCCCAGAGACTGATGGCTACACCTTC
cdr3_aa: CASSFPETDGYTF

cdr3_length: 15
d_call: NA
clone_size: NA
j_call: TRBJ1-4
v_call: TRBV5-6
cdr3_nt: TGTGCCAGCAGCTTGTTTAACAGGGACTTTGAAAAACTGTTTTTT
cdr3_aa: CASSLFNRDFEKLFF

cdr3_length: 16
d_call: TRBD1
clone_size: NA
j_call: TRBJ2-7
v_call: TRBV10-3
cdr3_nt: TGTGCCATCAGTGAGTCGATGGACAGGGTTCCCTACGAGCAGTACTTC
cdr3_aa: CAISESMDRVPYEQYF

cdr3_length: 16
d_call: TRBD2
clone_size: NA
j_call: TRBJ2-1
v_call: TRBV14
cdr3_nt: TGTGCCAGCAGCCTGACGACTAGCGGCCTTTACAATGAGCAGTTCTTC
cdr3_aa: CASSLTTSGLYNEQFF

cdr3_length: 13
d_call: NA
clone_size: few
j_call: TRBJ1-2
v_call: TRBV28
cdr3_nt: TGTGCCAGCAGTTTACCGGTTGCCTATGGCTACACCTTC
cdr3_aa: CASSLPVAYGYTF

cdr3_length: 15
d_call: TRBD2
clone_size: few
j_call: TRBJ2-1
v_call: TRBV6-1
cdr3_nt: TGTGCCAGCAGCGTTAGCGGGAGCGGTAGTGATGAGCAGTTCTTC
cdr3_aa: CASSVSGSGSDEQFF

cdr3_length: 15
d_call: NA
clone_size: few
j_call: TRBJ1-2
v_call: TRBV25-1
cdr3_nt: TGTGCCAGCAGTGACCCCGGAGGCAGTCGGTATGGCTACACCTTC
cdr3_aa: CASSDPGGSRYGYTF

cdr3_length: 14
d_call: NA
clone_size: NA
j_call: TRBJ2-7
v_call: TRBV7-9
cdr3_nt: TGTGCCAGCAGGCCGCGCAGAAGCTCCTACGAGCAGTACTTC
cdr3_aa: CASRPRRSSYEQYF

cdr3_length: 13
d_call: NA
clone_size: once
j_call: TRBJ2-7
v_call: TRBV27
cdr3_nt: TGTGCCAGCAGCGAGAGGCTAGCCTACGAGCAGTACTTC
cdr3_aa: CASSERLAYEQYF

cdr3_length: 12
d_call: NA
clone_size: few
j_call: TRBJ2-7
v_call: TRBV27
cdr3_nt: TGTGCCAGCAGGAGGTCAGCCTACGAGCAGTACTTC
cdr3_aa: CASRRSAYEQYF

cdr3_length: 16
d_call: TRBD2
clone_size: NA
j_call: TRBJ2-1
v_call: TRBV2
cdr3_nt: TGTGCCAGCAGTCGTACGCTAGCGGGAGGTAGGGATGAGCAGTTCTTC
cdr3_aa: CASSRTLAGGRDEQFF

cdr3_length: 14
d_call: NA
clone_size: NA
j_call: TRBJ1-1
v_call: TRBV29-1
cdr3_nt: TGCAGCGTTGCCCAACAGGGTAGGGCTTTAGGGGCTTTCTTT
cdr3_aa: CSVAQQGRALGAFF

cdr3_length: 15
d_call: NA
clone_size: few
j_call: TRBJ2-2
v_call: TRBV9
cdr3_nt: TGTGCCAGCAGCGTAGGTAGAACGTCCCAGGGGGAGCTGTTTTTT
cdr3_aa: CASSVGRTSQGELFF

cdr3_length: 16
d_call: TRBD1
clone_size: NA
j_call: TRBJ1-5
v_call: TRBV2
cdr3_nt: TGTGCCAGCAGGAGGGACAGGGTCGGTGATAATCAGCCCCAGCATTTT
cdr3_aa: CASRRDRVGDNQPQHF

cdr3_length: 11
d_call: NA
clone_size: NA
j_call: TRBJ2-7
v_call: TRBV29-1
cdr3_nt: TGCAGCGTTCTCGCTAACTACGAGCAGTACTTC
cdr3_aa: CSVLANYEQYF

cdr3_length: 15
d_call: TRBD1
clone_size: NA
j_call: TRBJ2-7
v_call: TRBV5-1
cdr3_nt: TGCGCCAGCAGCTTAGACACAGGGGGCTTTTACGAGCAGTACTTC
cdr3_aa: CASSLDTGGFYEQYF

cdr3_length: 14
d_call: NA
clone_size: once
j_call: TRBJ1-1
v_call: TRBV18
cdr3_nt: TGTGCCAGCTCACCACAGGACCGCAGCGTCCAAGCTTTCTTT
cdr3_aa: CASSPQDRSVQAFF

cdr3_length: 14
d_call: TRBD1
clone_size: NA
j_call: TRBJ2-5
v_call: TRBV11-1
cdr3_nt: TGTGCCAGCAGCTTCAACAGGGGCGGGGAGACCCAGTACTTC
cdr3_aa: CASSFNRGGETQYF

cdr3_length: 11
d_call: NA
clone_size: few
j_call: TRBJ2-2
v_call: TRBV7-9
cdr3_nt: TGTGCCAGCAGCTTCCTCGGGGAGCTGTTTTTT
cdr3_aa: CASSFLGELFF

cdr3_length: 14
d_call: TRBD2
clone_size: NA
j_call: TRBJ2-1
v_call: TRBV5-1
cdr3_nt: TGCGCCACCGTGGGACTAGGACCCTACAATGAGCAGTTCTTC
cdr3_aa: CATVGLGPYNEQFF

cdr3_length: 14
d_call: NA
clone_size: NA
j_call: TRBJ2-7
v_call: TRBV9
cdr3_nt: TGTGCCAGCAGCGTAGAGAAAATCTCCTACGAGCAGTACTTC
cdr3_aa: CASSVEKISYEQYF

cdr3_length: 13
d_call: TRBD2
clone_size: once
j_call: TRBJ2-3
v_call: TRBV11-2
cdr3_nt: TGTGCCAGCAGCTTATGGGGGGGGAGTACGCAGTATTTT
cdr3_aa: CASSLWGGSTQYF

cdr3_length: 16
d_call: NA
clone_size: once
j_call: TRBJ2-2
v_call: TRBV13
cdr3_nt: TGCGCCAGCAGCCATGGACCGCTTACGAACACCGGGGAGCTGTTTTTT
cdr3_aa: CASSHGPLTNTGELFF

cdr3_length: 15
d_call: NA
clone_size: NA
j_call: TRBJ2-1
v_call: TRBV7-2
cdr3_nt: TGTGCCAGCAGCTTAGGAGGGGTCGGGGGCCTTGAGCAGTTCTTC
cdr3_aa: CASSLGGVGGLEQFF

cdr3_length: 13
d_call: TRBD1
clone_size: NA
j_call: TRBJ1-2
v_call: TRBV27
cdr3_nt: TGTGCCAGCAGACGGGGACGGACAGGGCGCTACACCTTC
cdr3_aa: CASRRGRTGRYTF